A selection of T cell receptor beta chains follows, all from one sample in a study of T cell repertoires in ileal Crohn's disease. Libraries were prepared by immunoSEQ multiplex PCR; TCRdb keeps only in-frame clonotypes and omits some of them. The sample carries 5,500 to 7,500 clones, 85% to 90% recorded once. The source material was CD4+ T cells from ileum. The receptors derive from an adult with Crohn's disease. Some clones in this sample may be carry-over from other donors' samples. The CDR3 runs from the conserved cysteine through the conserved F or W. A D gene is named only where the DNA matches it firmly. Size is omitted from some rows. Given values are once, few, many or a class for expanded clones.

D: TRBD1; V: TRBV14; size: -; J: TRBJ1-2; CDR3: CASSQGAGGYYTF; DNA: TGTGCCAGCAGCCAAGGGGCAGGGGGTTACTACACCTTC
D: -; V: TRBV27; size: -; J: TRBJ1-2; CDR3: CASSPGNYGYTF; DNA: TGTGCCAGCAGTCCGGGTAACTATGGCTACACCTTC
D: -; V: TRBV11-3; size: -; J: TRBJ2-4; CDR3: CASSLTGMPIQYF; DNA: TGTGCCAGCAGCTTAACCGGGATGCCCATTCAGTACTTC
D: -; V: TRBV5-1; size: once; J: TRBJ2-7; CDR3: CASSLLQGQAYEQYF; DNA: TGCGCCAGCAGCCTCCTCCAGGGTCAAGCCTACGAGCAGTACTTC
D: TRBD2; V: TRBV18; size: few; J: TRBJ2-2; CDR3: CASSPREAGGNTGELFF; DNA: TGTGCCAGCTCACCACGAGAAGCGGGAGGGAACACCGGGGAGCTGTTTTTT
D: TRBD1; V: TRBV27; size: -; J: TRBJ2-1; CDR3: CASSKGLQGAREQFF; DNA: TGTGCCAGCAGTAAGGGTCTTCAGGGGGCCCGTGAGCAGTTCTTC
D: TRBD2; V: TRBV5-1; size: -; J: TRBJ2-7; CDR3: CASSAKLAGAYEQYF; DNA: TGCGCCAGCAGCGCAAAGCTAGCGGGAGCATACGAGCAGTACTTC
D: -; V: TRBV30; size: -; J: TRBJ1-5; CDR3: CAWSVHVGGAGNQPQHF; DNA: TGTGCCTGGAGTGTACATGTGGGGGGGGCGGGCAATCAGCCCCAGCATTTT
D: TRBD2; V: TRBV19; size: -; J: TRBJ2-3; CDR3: CASSRAGGIYETQYF; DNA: TGTGCCAGTAGTAGGGCGGGAGGGATCTATGAGACGCAGTATTTT
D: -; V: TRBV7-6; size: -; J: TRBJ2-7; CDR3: CASSPTTSVSYEQYF; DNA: TGTGCCAGCAGCCCAACAACTAGTGTCTCCTACGAGCAGTACTTC
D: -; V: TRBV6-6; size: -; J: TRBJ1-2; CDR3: CASSTRGTLGTYGYTF; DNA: TGTGCCAGCAGTACCCGCGGGACTCTCGGGACCTATGGCTACACCTTC
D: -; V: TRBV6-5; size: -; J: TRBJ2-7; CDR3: CASRARGDGEQYF; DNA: TGTGCCAGCAGGGCCAGGGGGGACGGCGAGCAGTACTTC
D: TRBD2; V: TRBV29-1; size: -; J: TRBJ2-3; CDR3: CSVVLAGVADTQYF; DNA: TGCAGCGTTGTCCTAGCGGGAGTCGCAGATACGCAGTATTTT
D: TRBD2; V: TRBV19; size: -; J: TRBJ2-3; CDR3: CASNIAGEATDTQYF; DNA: TGTGCCAGTAATATAGCGGGAGAGGCCACAGATACGCAGTATTTT
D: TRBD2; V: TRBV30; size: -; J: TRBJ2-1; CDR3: CAWSGASGTSEQFF; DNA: TGTGCCTGGAGCGGGGCTAGCGGGACAAGTGAGCAGTTCTTC
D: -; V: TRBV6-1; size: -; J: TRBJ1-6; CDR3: CASSVKLQGAGQSPLHF; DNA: TGTGCCAGCAGTGTTAAATTACAGGGCGCGGGCCAGTCACCCCTCCACTTT
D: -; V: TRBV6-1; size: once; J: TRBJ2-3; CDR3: CASSESRGRALDTQYF; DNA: TGTGCCAGCAGTGAATCGAGGGGGAGGGCCCTGGATACGCAGTATTTT
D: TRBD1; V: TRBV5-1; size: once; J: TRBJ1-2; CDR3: CASSLGQGSNTF; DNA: TGCGCCAGCAGCTTAGGACAGGGAAGCAACACCTTC
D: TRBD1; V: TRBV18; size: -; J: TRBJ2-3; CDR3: CASSRGQGADTQYF; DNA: TGTGCCAGCTCCAGGGGACAGGGGGCAGATACGCAGTATTTT
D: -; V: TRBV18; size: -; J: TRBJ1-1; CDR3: CASSPPIKNTEAFF; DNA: TGTGCCAGCTCACCACCTATTAAGAACACTGAAGCTTTCTTT
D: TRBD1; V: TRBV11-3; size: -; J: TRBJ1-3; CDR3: CASSPQGVVSGNTIYF; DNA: TGTGCCAGCAGCCCCCAGGGGGTCGTCTCTGGAAACACCATATATTTT
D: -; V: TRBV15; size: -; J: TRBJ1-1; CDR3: CATSRDYSGDAEAFF; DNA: TGTGCCACCAGCAGAGATTACAGCGGGGATGCTGAAGCTTTCTTT
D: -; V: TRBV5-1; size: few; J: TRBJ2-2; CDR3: CASPKPNTGELFF; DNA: TGCGCCAGCCCTAAGCCCAACACCGGGGAGCTGTTTTTT
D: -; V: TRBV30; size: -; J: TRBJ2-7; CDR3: CAWRQGGGYEQYF; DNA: TGTGCCTGGAGACAAGGAGGCGGCTACGAGCAGTACTTC
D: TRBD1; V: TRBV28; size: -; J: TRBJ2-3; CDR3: CASRTGGFTTDTQYF; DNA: TGTGCCAGCAGGACAGGGGGTTTTACCACAGATACGCAGTATTTT
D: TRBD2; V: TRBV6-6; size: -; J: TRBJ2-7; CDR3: CAIRSGLAVEQYF; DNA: TGTGCCATCCGGTCGGGGCTAGCGGTCGAGCAGTACTTC
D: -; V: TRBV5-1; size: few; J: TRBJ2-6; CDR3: CASSAGTPPPGANVLTF; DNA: TGCGCCAGCAGCGCCGGGACTCCGCCACCTGGGGCCAACGTCCTGACTTTC
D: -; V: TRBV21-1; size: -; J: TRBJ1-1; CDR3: CASSKGGRVYTEAFF; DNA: TGTGCCAGCAGCAAAGGCGGCAGGGTCTACACTGAAGCTTTCTTT
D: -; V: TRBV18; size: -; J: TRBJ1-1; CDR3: CASSPNRDEAFF; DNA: TGTGCCAGCTCACCAAACAGGGATGAAGCTTTCTTT
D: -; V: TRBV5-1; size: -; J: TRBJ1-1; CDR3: CASSLLVAGGQTEAFF; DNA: TGCGCCAGCAGCTTGCTGGTAGCCGGGGGGCAAACTGAAGCTTTCTTT
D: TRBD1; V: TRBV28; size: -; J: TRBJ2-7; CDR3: CASSQGRPGGYYEQYF; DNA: TGTGCCAGCAGCCAAGGACGCCCAGGGGGTTACTACGAGCAGTACTTC
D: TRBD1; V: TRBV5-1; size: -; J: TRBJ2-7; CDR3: CASSLDSGGEQYF; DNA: TGCGCCAGCAGCTTGGATTCAGGGGGCGAGCAGTACTTC
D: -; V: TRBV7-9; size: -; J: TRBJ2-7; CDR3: CASSLVGGGAYEQYF; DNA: TGTGCCAGCAGCTTGGTCGGCGGAGGGGCCTACGAGCAGTACTTC
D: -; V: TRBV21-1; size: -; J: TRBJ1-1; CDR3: CASSTPEVGRGEAFF; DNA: TGTGCCAGCAGCACGCCTGAGGTGGGCAGGGGTGAAGCTTTCTTT
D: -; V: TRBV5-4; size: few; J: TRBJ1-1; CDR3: CASSATANTEAFF; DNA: TGTGCCAGCAGCGCCACAGCGAACACTGAAGCTTTCTTT
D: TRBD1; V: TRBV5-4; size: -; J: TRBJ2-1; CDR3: CASSEGQVIYNEQFF; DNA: TGTGCCAGCAGCGAAGGACAGGTTATTTACAATGAGCAGTTCTTC
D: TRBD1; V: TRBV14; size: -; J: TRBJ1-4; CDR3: CASSPTGGNEKLFF; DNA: TGTGCCAGCAGCCCGACAGGGGGTAATGAAAAACTGTTTTTT
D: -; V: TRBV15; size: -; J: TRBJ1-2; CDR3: CATSRERGSSYGYTF; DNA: TGTGCCACCAGCAGAGAAAGGGGCAGCTCCTATGGCTACACCTTC
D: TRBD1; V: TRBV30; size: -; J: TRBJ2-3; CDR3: CAWSDRGLGTDTQYF; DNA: TGTGCCTGGAGTGACAGGGGGTTGGGCACAGATACGCAGTATTTT
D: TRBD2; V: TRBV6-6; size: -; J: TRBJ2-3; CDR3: CASSYGTSGRGDTQYF; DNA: TGTGCCAGCAGTTACGGGACTAGCGGAAGGGGAGATACGCAGTATTTT
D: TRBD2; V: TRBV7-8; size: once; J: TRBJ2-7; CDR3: CASSPGLAGNRGTYEQYF; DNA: TGTGCCAGCAGCCCTGGACTAGCGGGAAATCGGGGGACCTACGAGCAGTACTTC
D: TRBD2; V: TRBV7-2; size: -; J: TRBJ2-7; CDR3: CASSAGLAGTYEQYF; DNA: TGTGCCAGCAGCGCCGGACTAGCGGGCACCTACGAGCAGTACTTC
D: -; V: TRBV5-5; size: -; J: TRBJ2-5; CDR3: CASSLDPVQETQYF; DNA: TGTGCCAGCAGCTTGGATCCAGTCCAAGAGACCCAGTACTTC
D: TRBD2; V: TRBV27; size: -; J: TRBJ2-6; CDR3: CASTMEGLRGANVLTF; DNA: TGTGCCAGCACCATGGAGGGACTAAGGGGGGCCAACGTCCTGACTTTC
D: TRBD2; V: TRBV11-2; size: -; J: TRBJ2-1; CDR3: CASSVVPLAGPYNEQFF; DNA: TGTGCCAGCAGCGTAGTCCCCCTAGCGGGACCATACAATGAGCAGTTCTTC
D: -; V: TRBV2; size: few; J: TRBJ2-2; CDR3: CASRPLATGELFF; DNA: TGTGCCAGCAGACCACTAGCCACCGGGGAGCTGTTTTTT
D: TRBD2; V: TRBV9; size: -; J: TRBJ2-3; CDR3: CASSVAGTSGGNTDTQYF; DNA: TGTGCCAGCAGCGTAGCCGGGACTAGCGGGGGGAACACAGATACGCAGTATTTT
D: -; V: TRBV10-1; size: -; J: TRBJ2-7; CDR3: CASSENSGYEQYF; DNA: TGCGCCAGCAGTGAAAATAGCGGCTACGAGCAGTACTTC
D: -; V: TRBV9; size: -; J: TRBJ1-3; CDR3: CASSVGQRPGNTIYF; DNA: TGTGCCAGCAGCGTAGGACAGCGACCTGGAAACACCATATATTTT
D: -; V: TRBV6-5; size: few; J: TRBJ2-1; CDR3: CASNSPRPGNEQFF; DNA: TGTGCCAGCAATTCCCCGCGACCCGGGAATGAGCAGTTCTTC
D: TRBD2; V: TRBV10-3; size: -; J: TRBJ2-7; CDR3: CAIRPSGDNEQYF; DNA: TGTGCCATCCGGCCTAGCGGTGACAACGAGCAGTACTTC
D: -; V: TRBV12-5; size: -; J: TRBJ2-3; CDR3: CASGSADTQYF; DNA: TGTGCTAGTGGTTCCGCAGATACGCAGTATTTT
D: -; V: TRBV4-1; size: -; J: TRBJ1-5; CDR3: CASSQDPPGSNQPQHF; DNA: TGCGCCAGCAGCCAAGACCCCCCGGGAAGCAATCAGCCCCAGCATTTT
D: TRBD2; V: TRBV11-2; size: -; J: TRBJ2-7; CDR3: CASSPESGRTYEQYF; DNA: TGTGCCAGCAGCCCAGAGAGCGGGAGGACCTACGAGCAGTACTTC